This T cell receptor (beta chain) was retrieved from a study of cytomegalovirus exposure and HLA in healthy donors. This CDR3 is 23 amino acids long. Germline V gene lookup returns CDR1 KGHSH and CDR2 LQKENI. Trimming took 3 bases from V and 0 from J, leaving 34 bases between them. Notes on the study in general: Some TCR beta chains (164 of them) were listed as cytomegalovirus-associated.

Primers included in the PCR were 60 Vbeta and 13 Jbeta primers. Using immunoSEQ multiplex PCR, the repertoire was profiled, and TCRdb retains in-frame clones only, with some absent. The sample gives some 42,000 clones, about 50% of which show up once; about 12% is in the top ten. Regarding this clone: Its specificity is not known.

This TCR derives from a human donor in good health. The chain links TRBV18 to TRBJ2-3; TRBD1 is a possible D gene (6 bases). Sequencing was carried out using PBMCs. CDR3 bases: TGTGCCAGCTCACCCCATTTCCCCCGCGACTGCAGGGCAGGGGTTACTAGCACAGATACGCAGTATTTT. Protein sequence: CASSPHFPRDCRAGVTSTDTQYF.